The next 10 T cell receptor beta chains were all read from a single sample in a study of blood T cell repertoires in COVID-19. The data were produced by immunoSEQ multiplex PCR, yet TCRdb's version contains in-frame clones alone and is incomplete. Here the sample spans some 130,000 clones, roughly 90% being singletons. Sequenced: peripheral blood. These receptors were taken from a man in his sixties with COVID-19, enrolled during active disease.

The V and J genes are TRBV5-5 and TRBJ1-6, with D hard to call. Germline CDR1 is SGHKS and CDR2 is YYEKEE (reference sequence). This CDR3 contains 15 residues. V lost 4 bases to trimming and J lost 0 bases, with 8 bases between them. CDR3 DNA: TGTGCCAGCAGCCCCGGTGGCTCCTATAATTCACCCCTCCACTTT. Protein sequence: CASSPGGSYNSPLHF.

V gene TRBV28 combines with J gene TRBJ2-1, with TRBD2 identical over 9 bases. There are 14 residues in the CDR3. Germline values: CDR1 MDHEN, CDR2 SYDVKM. The V segment lost 7 bases and the J segment 9 bases; nucleotides outside the gene matches: 10. The CDR3 nucleotides read TGTGCCAGCACCTCTAGCGGGGAGTTCGGTGAGCAGTTCTTC. Translation gives CASTSSGEFGEQFF.

J is TRBJ1-2 and V is TRBV7-9; D is unclear. The V end lost 1 base, the J end lost 7 bases, and 10 bases lay between the germline ends. The CDR3 is 13 amino acids. The germline gives CDR1 SEHNR, CDR2 FQNEAQ (reference sequence). The CDR3 region is CASSLVGVSGYTF. In nucleotides, the CDR3 is TGTGCCAGCAGCTTAGTCGGGGTTTCTGGCTACACCTTC.

Here the CDR3 reads CASSPRGGGDMTYEQYF. The CDR3 DNA is TGTGCCAGCAGCCCCAGAGGTGGTGGGGACATGACCTACGAGCAGTACTTC. The chain combines TRBV11-2 with TRBJ2-7, with D possibly matching TRBD1 (6 bases). Trimming shortened V by 5 bases and J by 2 bases, and 22 bases separated the two germline ends. The germline V gene encodes CDR1 SGHAT and CDR2 FQNNGV. The CDR3 has 17 amino acids.

The rearrangement links TRBV19 to TRBJ2-3, with TRBD2 matching 7 bases. From germline, CDR1 is LNHDA and CDR2 SQIVND (reference sequence). The V gene end was trimmed by 7 bases and the J gene end by 4 bases; junction bases not matched to a gene: 11. The length of the CDR3 is 15 residues. The CDR3 nucleotides read TGTGCCAGTACTCTAGAGGCGGGAGATGCAGATACGCAGTATTTT. Translated, it gives CASTLEAGDADTQYF.

This chain links TRBV28 with TRBJ2-5, with D unresolved. Trimming removed 7 bases from V and 5 bases from J, with 17 bases in between. CDR3 size: 14 residues. Per the germline V gene, CDR1 is MDHEN and CDR2 is SYDVKM. CDR3 residues: CASTLTSEVETQYF. The CDR3 DNA reads as TGTGCCAGCACCCTCACATCAGAGGTTGAGACCCAGTACTTC.

Remarks on this clone: A read error may produce the germline difference seen at one junction end. V and J are TRBV4-1 and TRBJ2-1, with TRBD1 identical over 9 bases. Germline V gene sequence: CDR1 MGHRA, CDR2 YSYEKL. This CDR3 region has 14 residues. The CDR3 coding sequence is TGCGCCAGCAGCCAAGAGGCAACAGGGGGCCCCTTGATCTTC. This translates into CASSQEATGGPLIF.

The rearrangement uses TRBV12-2 and TRBJ1-1; TRBD1 is taken as the D call from the table, unchecked against the DNA. TRBV12-2 is a pseudogene segment. The CDR3 is 15 residues long. The CDR3 region has the DNA TGTGCAAGTCGCTCCATAGCCTCCAGGGGCACTGAAGCTTTCTTT. This translates into CASRSIASRGTEAFF.

This clone has a handful of counts. The rearrangement links TRBV19 to TRBJ1-6; the D is unclear. V was trimmed by 1 base and J by 6 bases, leaving 10 bases between them. The CDR3 loop spans 15 amino acids. Germline CDR1 is LNHDA and CDR2 is SQIVND (reference sequence). The CDR3, as DNA: TGTGCCAGTAGTATAGGCCCGCTACCTAATTCACCCCTCCACTTT. Translation: CASSIGPLPNSPLHF.

The V and J genes are TRBV6-6 and TRBJ2-2, with 8 bases identical to TRBD2. V lost 6 bases to trimming and J lost 3 bases; unmatched junction nucleotides: 9. The germline gives CDR1 MNHNY, CDR2 SVGAGI (reference sequence). The CDR3 runs 16 residues. CDR3 sequence: CASRPPSGRDTGELFF. As DNA, the CDR3 is TGTGCCAGCAGGCCTCCTAGCGGGCGGGACACCGGGGAGCTGTTTTTT.